This T cell receptor beta chain was retrieved from a study of blood T cell repertoires in COVID-19. The ends lost 7 bases at V and 3 bases at J; junction bases unmatched: 5. The CDR3 length is 15 residues. In germline, CDR1 is ENHRY, CDR2 SYGVKD. Sequenced by immunoSEQ multiplex PCR; TCRdb stores in-frame clones only, minus some. The table records 110,000 to 150,000 clones, around 80% of them present only once. Sequenced material: peripheral blood. The chain employs TRBV10-3 and TRBJ2-2; 10 bases are a match to TRBD2. This TCR came from a man aged 65 to 85 who had recovered from COVID-19. The CDR3, as DNA: TGTGCCATCAATAAAGGACTAGCGGACACCGGGGAGCTGTTTTTT. This translates into CAINKGLADTGELFF.